Below, 11 T cell receptor beta chains from the same sample are listed, as sequenced in a study of blood T cell repertoires in COVID-19. Using immunoSEQ multiplex PCR, the repertoire was profiled, and TCRdb retains in-frame clones only, with some absent. Of a few hundred thousand clones in the sample, nearly 90% were seen once. The sample consisted of peripheral blood. These TCRs come from a woman aged 40-49 years with COVID-19, enrolled during active disease.

The gene calls are TRBV5-1 and TRBJ1-6; 9 bases are a match to TRBD1. Per germline, CDR1 SGHRS and CDR2 YFSETQ. With V trimmed by 0 bases and J by 6 bases, 4 bases remained unmatched. The CDR3 runs to 16 residues. In DNA, the CDR3 is TGCGCCAGCAGCTTGGCCGGGGACAGGGCTAATTCACCCCTCCACTTT. Its translation is CASSLAGDRANSPLHF.

The chain links TRBV18 to TRBJ1-1, with TRBD1 matching over 7 bases. Germline-derived CDR1 and CDR2 are KGHSH and LQKENI. The V gene end was trimmed by 2 bases and the J gene end by 5 bases; junction bases not matched to a gene: 5. The CDR3 sequence is 14 residues long. The CDR3 coding sequence is TGTGCCAGCTCACCAACCAAACAGGGGACTGAAGCTTTCTTT. This encodes CASSPTKQGTEAFF.

This chain links TRBV7-9 with TRBJ1-5; D might be TRBD1 (6 bases). Germline CDR1 SEHNR, CDR2 FQNEAQ (reference sequence). The CDR3 runs 14 residues. The V end was cut by 1 base, the J end by 7 bases, with 11 bases between. CDR3 residues: CASSLGLGGQPQHF. CDR3 bases: TGTGCCAGCAGCTTAGGTTTAGGGGGACAGCCCCAGCATTTT.

The chain carries TRBV7-2 and TRBJ1-4, with a possible D match to TRBD1 (6 bases). The CDR3 is 15 residues long. Germline-derived CDR1 and CDR2 are SGHTA and FQGNSA. V lost 0 bases and J lost 7, with 12 bases in between. CDR3 residues: CASSLAGGPGEKLFF. Written as DNA, the CDR3 is TGTGCCAGCAGCTTAGCGGGGGGGCCAGGTGAAAAACTGTTTTTT.

The chain uses TRBV6-5 and TRBJ2-5; a possible D gene is TRBD1 (5 bases). Germline CDR1 and CDR2: MNHEY and SVGAGI. The CDR3 covers 11 residues. Trimming took off 4 bases at V and 5 bases at J, with 5 bases between the two ends. The CDR3 loop is CASSSGETQYF. CDR3 DNA sequence: TGTGCCAGCAGTTCAGGGGAGACCCAGTACTTC.

The V gene is TRBV19, the J gene TRBJ2-5; 11 bases are shared with TRBD1. Germline loops: CDR1 LNHDA, CDR2 SQIVND (reference sequence). The V gene end was trimmed by 8 bases and the J gene end by 4 bases; junction bases not matched to a gene: 9. The CDR3 spans 15 residues. The CDR3 coding sequence is TGTGCCAGTCGGGACAGGGGGGGCATAAGAGAGACCCAGTACTTC. This codes for CASRDRGGIRETQYF.

The gene calls are TRBV6-5 and TRBJ2-7; D gene ambiguous. The CDR3 spans 13 residues. Germline-derived CDR1 and CDR2 are MNHEY and SVGAGI. V was cut by 6 bases and J by 3 bases, with 12 bases left in between. This CDR3 reads CASSPTESYEQYF. The CDR3 bases are TGTGCCAGCAGCCCCACTGAGAGCTACGAGCAGTACTTC.

This clone was seen a single time. V usage is TRBV28 and J usage is TRBJ1-1; D gene unclear. Germline CDR1 and CDR2: MDHEN and SYDVKM. The CDR3 has 11 residues. Trimming left V 8 bases short and J 3 bases short, with 7 bases between. The CDR3 protein is CASQDYTEAFF. The CDR3 region has the DNA TGTGCCAGCCAGGATTACACTGAAGCTTTCTTT.

This clone was seen a few times. The DNA for the CDR3 is TGTGCCAGCAGTTCCGACCAAATCGGGGCTTTCTTT. Its protein product is CASSSDQIGAFF. The V gene is TRBV6-2 or TRBV6-3, the J gene TRBJ1-1; D ambiguous. The V end was cut by 4 bases, the J end by 11 bases, with 14 bases between. CDR3 length: 12 residues. Germline CDR1 is MNHEY and CDR2 is SVGEGT.

The chain employs TRBV27 and TRBJ1-6; 7 bases agree with TRBD1. The CDR3 runs to 14 residues. Germline V gene lookup returns CDR1 MNHEY and CDR2 SMNVEV (reference sequence). Trimming took 6 bases from V and 5 from J; bases not matched to a gene: 4. This chain's CDR3 is CASRGTADNSPLHF. DNA for the CDR3: TGTGCCAGCAGGGGGACAGCAGATAATTCACCCCTCCACTTT.

The chain employs TRBV6-5 and TRBJ1-3, with D perhaps matching TRBD1 (6 bases). The CDR3 loop spans 15 amino acids. The ends were cut back, 5 bases at V and 4 bases at J, with 15 bases in the middle. The germline CDR1 and CDR2 sequences are MNHEY and SVGAGI. CDR3 coding DNA: TGTGCCAGCAGTCCCTCTGCAGGGGTCGGAAACACCATATATTTT. Translated, it gives CASSPSAGVGNTIYF.